This TCR beta chain was retrieved from a study of monozygotic twins with inflammatory bowel disease. General observations from the study: The inverse Simpson measure of TCRbeta diversity was lower in IBD patients than in healthy co-twins. Especially with disease activity, IBD patients had fewer clonotypes in common with others than healthy twins did. Varied immunosuppressive treatments among patients may have increased repertoire variability.

TCRdb derives one entry per CDR3 protein from the 5' RACE reads, leaving out DNA. The sample includes 85,000 to 110,000 distinct CDR3 sequences. Blood was drawn at approximately 2.7 ml per donor. A word on this clonotype: Its antigen is as yet unknown.

Germline V lookup: CDR1 DFQATT, CDR2 SNEGSKA (reference sequence). This CDR3 is 12 amino acids long. Input material: blood. V and J are TRBV20-1 and TRBJ2-5; the D gene TCRdb calls, TRBD1, cannot be checked with no DNA. The receptor was derived from a human donor with ulcerative colitis or Crohn's disease, or a healthy co-twin of an affected twin (not recorded which). CDR3 in amino acids: CSASSGSETQYF.